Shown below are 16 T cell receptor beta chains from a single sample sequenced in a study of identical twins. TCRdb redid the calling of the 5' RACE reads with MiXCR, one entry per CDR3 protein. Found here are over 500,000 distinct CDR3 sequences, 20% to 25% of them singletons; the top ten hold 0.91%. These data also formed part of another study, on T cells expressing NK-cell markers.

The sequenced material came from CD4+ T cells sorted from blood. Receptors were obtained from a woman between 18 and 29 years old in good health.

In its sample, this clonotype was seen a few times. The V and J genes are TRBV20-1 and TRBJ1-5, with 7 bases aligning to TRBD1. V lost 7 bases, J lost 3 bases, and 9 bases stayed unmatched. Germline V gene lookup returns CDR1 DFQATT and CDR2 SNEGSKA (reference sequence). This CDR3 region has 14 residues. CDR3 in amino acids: CSGGGQGVNQPQHF. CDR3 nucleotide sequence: TGCAGTGGAGGGGGCCAGGGGGTCAATCAGCCCCAGCATTTT.

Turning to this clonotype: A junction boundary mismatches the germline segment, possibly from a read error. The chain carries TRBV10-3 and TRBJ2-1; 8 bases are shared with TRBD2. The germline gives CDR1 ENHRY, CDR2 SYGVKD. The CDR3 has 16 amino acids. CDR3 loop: CATSELTAGGYNEQFF. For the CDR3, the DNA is TGTGCCACCAGTGAGTTAACGGCGGGAGGCTACAATGAGCAGTTCTTC.

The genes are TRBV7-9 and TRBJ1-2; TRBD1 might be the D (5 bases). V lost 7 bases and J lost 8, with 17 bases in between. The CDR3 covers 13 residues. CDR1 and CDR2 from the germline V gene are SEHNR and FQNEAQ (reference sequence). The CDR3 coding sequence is TGTGCCAGCACTAGAGAAGGCTCAGGGGGCTACACCTTC. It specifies CASTREGSGGYTF.

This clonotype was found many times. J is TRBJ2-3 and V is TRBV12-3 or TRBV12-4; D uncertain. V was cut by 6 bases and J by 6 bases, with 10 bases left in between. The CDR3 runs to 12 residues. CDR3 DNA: TGTGCCAGCAGCCCTCTAGGTGATACGCAGTATTTT. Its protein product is CASSPLGDTQYF.

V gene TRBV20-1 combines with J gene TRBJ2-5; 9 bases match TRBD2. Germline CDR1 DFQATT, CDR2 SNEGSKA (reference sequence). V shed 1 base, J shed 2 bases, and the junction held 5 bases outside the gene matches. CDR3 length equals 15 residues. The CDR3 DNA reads TGCAGTGCTAGAGTTGCTAGCGGGATGCAAGAGACCCAGTACTTC. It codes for CSARVASGMQETQYF.

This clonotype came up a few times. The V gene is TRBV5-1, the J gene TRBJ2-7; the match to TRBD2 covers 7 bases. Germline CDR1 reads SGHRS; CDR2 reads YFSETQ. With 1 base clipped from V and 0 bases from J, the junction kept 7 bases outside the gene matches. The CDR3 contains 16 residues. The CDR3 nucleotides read TGCGCCAGCAGCTTGTTTGCGGGAGTGAGCTCCTACGAGCAGTACTTC. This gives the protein CASSLFAGVSSYEQYF.

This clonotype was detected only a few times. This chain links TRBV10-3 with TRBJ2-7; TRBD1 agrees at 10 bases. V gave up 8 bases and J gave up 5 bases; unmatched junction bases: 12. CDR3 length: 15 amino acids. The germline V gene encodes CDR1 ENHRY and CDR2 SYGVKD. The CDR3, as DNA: TGTGCCATCGGGGCGCGGGCGACAGGGGGCGACGAGCAGTACTTC. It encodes CAIGARATGGDEQYF.

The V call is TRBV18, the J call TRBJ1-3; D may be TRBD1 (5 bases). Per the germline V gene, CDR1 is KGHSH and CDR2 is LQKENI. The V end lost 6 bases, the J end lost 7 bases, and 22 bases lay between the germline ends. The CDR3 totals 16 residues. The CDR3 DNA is TGTGCCAGCTCGCCCAGGGCGGTGTCGCAAGTGAACACCATATATTTT. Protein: CASSPRAVSQVNTIYF.

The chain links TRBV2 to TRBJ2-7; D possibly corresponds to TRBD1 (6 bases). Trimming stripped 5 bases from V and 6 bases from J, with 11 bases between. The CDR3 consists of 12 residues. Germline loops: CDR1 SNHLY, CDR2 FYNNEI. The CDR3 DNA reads TGTGCCAGCAGTTCACAGGGTCGCGAGCAGTACTTC. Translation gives CASSSQGREQYF.

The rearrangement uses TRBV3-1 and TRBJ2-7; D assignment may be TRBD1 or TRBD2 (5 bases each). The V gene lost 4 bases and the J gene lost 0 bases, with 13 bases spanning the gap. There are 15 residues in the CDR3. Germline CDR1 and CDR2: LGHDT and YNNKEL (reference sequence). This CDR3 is CASSPLLGRSYEQYF. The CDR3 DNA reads TGTGCCAGCAGCCCATTGCTGGGACGCTCCTACGAGCAGTACTTC.

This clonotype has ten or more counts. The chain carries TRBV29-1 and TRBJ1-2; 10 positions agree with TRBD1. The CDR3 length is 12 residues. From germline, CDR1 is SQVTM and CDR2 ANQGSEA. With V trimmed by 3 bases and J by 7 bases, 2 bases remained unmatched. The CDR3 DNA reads TGCAGCGTTGACCGGGACAGGGGTGGCTACACCTTC. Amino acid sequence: CSVDRDRGGYTF.

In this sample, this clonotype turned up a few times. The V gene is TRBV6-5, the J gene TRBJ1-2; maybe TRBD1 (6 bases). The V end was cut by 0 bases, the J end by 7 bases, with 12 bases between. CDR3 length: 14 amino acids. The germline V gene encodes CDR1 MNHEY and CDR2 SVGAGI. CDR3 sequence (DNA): TGTGCCAGCAGTTACTCGCAGGGGCTGGGTGGCTACACCTTC. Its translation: CASSYSQGLGGYTF.

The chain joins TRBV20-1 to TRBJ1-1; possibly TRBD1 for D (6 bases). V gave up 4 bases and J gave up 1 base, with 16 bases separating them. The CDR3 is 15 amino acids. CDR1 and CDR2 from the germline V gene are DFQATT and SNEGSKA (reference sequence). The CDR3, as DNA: TGCAGTGCTAAGGTTGCACAGGGTCCGAACACTGAAGCTTTCTTT. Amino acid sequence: CSAKVAQGPNTEAFF.

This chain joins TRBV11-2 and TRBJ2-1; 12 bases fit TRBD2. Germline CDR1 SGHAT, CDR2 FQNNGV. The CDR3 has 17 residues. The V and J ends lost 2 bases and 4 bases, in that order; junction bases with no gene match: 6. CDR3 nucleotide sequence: TGTGCCAGCAGCTTAAGGCTAGCGGGGGGGCCGTACAATGAGCAGTTCTTC. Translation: CASSLRLAGGPYNEQFF.

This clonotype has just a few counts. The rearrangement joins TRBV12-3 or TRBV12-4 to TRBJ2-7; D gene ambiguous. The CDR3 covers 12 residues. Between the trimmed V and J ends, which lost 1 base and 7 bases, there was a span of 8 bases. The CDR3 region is CASSLGPREQYF. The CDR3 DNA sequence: TGTGCCAGCAGTTTAGGGCCAAGGGAGCAGTACTTC.

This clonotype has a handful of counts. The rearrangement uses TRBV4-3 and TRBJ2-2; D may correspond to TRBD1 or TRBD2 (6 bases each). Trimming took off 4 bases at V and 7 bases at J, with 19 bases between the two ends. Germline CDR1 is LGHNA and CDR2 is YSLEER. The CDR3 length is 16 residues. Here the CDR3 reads CASSRGGGTGGGELFF. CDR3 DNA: TGCGCCAGCAGCCGTGGAGGGGGTACTGGGGGCGGGGAGCTGTTTTTT.